The 6 T cell receptor beta chains listed next were all sequenced from one sample in a study of T cells after yellow fever vaccination. TCRdb re-derived calls from the 5' RACE reads in MiXCR, one entry per CDR3 protein. The sample has some 350,000 distinct CDR3 sequences; around 4.1% are singletons. The starting material was PBMCs, obtained 5 days after the yellow fever booster vaccination. Every receptor here comes from a man between 18 and 29 years old who received the YFV17D yellow fever vaccine.

There are many counts of this clonotype. The chain uses TRBV11-2 and TRBJ2-3, with D possibly being TRBD1 (5 bases). The germline CDR1 and CDR2 sequences are SGHAT and FQNNGV. V was pared by 1 base and J by 4 bases, with 6 bases between. CDR3 size: 13 residues. CDR3 nucleotide sequence: TGTGCCAGCAGCTTAGTACAGGCAGATACGCAGTATTTT. Its translation is CASSLVQADTQYF. Together with reference TRBV11-2 and TRBJ2-3, the CDR3 gives the full variable domain: EAGVAQSPRYKIIEKRQSVAFWCNPISGHATLYWYQQILGQGPKLLIQFQNNGVVDDSQLPKDRFSAERLKGVDSTLKIQPAKLEDSAVYLCASSLVQADTQYFGPGTRLTVL.

The chain joins TRBV7-9 to TRBJ2-1, with 12 bases matching TRBD2. The CDR3 contains 15 residues. Losses at the gene ends were 5 bases for V and 7 bases for J; bases not matched to a gene: 6. Germline V gene data show CDR1 as SEHNR and CDR2 as FQNEAQ (reference sequence). CDR3 nucleotides: TGTGCCAGCAGCAAGCTAGCGGGGGGGCTGAATGAGCAGTTCTTC. As protein: CASSKLAGGLNEQFF.

In its sample, this clonotype was seen a few times. V gene TRBV4-3 combines with J gene TRBJ2-1; D possibly corresponds to TRBD2 (7 bases). Between the trimmed V and J ends, which lost 0 bases and 4 bases, there was a span of 16 bases. This CDR3 comprises 17 residues. Germline V gives CDR1 LGHNA, CDR2 YSLEER. The CDR3 DNA reads as TGCGCCAGCAGCCAAGATCGGGAGGCGGGGGCATACAATGAGCAGTTCTTC. Protein: CASSQDREAGAYNEQFF.

The chain links TRBV2 to TRBJ2-5, with D perhaps matching TRBD2 (6 bases). Germline loops: CDR1 SNHLY, CDR2 FYNNEI. The CDR3 runs to 14 residues. V was clipped by 3 bases and J by 5 bases, with 13 bases between them. In nucleotides, the CDR3 is TGTGCCAGCAGTGAGGGGGGAAGAATGGAGACCCAGTACTTC. Amino acids: CASSEGGRMETQYF. The full variable domain, its missing parts supplied by reference TRBV2 and TRBJ2-5, is EPEVTQTPSHQVTQMGQEVILRCVPISNHLYFYWYRQILGQKVEFLVSFYNNEISEKSEIFDDQFSVERPDGSNFTLKIRSTKLEDSAMYFCASSEGGRMETQYFGPGTRLLVL.

This clonotype has ten or more counts. The chain couples TRBV7-2 to TRBJ1-6; 9 bases agree with TRBD1. Germline trimming cut 1 base from V and 10 bases from J; bases unmatched to any gene: 11. Germline CDR1 SGHTA, CDR2 FQGNSA. CDR3 length: 17 residues. The CDR3 DNA is TGTGCCAGCAGCTTAGGGACAGGGGCCCCCTTTATATCACCCCTCCACTTT. Amino acid sequence: CASSLGTGAPFISPLHF.

The chain links TRBV9 to TRBJ2-1; TRBD1 agrees at 7 bases. The CDR3 extends over 17 amino acids. Germline-derived CDR1 and CDR2 are SGDLS and YYNGEE. With 5 bases clipped from V and 0 bases from J, the junction kept 11 bases outside the gene matches. CDR3 residues: CASSQGGRGSSYNEQFF. DNA for the CDR3: TGTGCCAGCAGTCAAGGGGGCAGGGGGAGCTCCTACAATGAGCAGTTCTTC.